These 20 T cell receptor beta chains share one sample of origin, sequenced in a study of Tregs in tolerant kidney transplant recipients. Measured with immunoSEQ multiplex PCR; TCRdb has only the in-frame clones, and not every one. The sample table sets out tens of thousands of clones. Sequenced material: CD4+ T cells from blood, taken before the transplant. The source is a human donor who received a combined kidney and bone marrow transplant.

Worth noting for this clone: The CDR3 is cut off 3 residues early in the read; its end comes from the germline J gene. The chain carries TRBV7-2 and TRBJ1-3, with D possibly being TRBD1 (6 bases). This CDR3 is 15 amino acids long. Germline CDR1 SGHTA, CDR2 FQGNSA. The V end lost 5 bases, the J end lost 4 bases, and 15 bases lay between the germline ends. The sequenced CDR3 bases are TGTGCCAGCAGCAGAACAGGGAGAGGGGGAAACACC. Amino acid sequence: CASSRTGRGGNT. The CDR3 in its entirety is CASSRTGRGGNTIYF.

About this clone itself: Sequencing ends 3 residues short of the CDR3 end; the germline J gene provides the rest. The rearrangement joins TRBV20-1 to TRBJ2-3; no definite D call. There are 14 residues in the CDR3. The V end was cut by 1 base, the J end by 0 bases, with 8 bases between. CDR1 is DFQATT and CDR2 is SNEGSKA in the germline V gene (reference sequence). CDR3 protein: CSARGIGSTDTQYF. The sequenced part of the CDR3 DNA is TGCAGTGCTAGAGGGATCGGGAGCACAGATACG.

Comment on this clone: The read is 3 residues too short to cover the CDR3 end, so that end is filled in from the germline J gene. This chain links TRBV5-1 with TRBJ2-3; no reliable D call. Trimming pared 2 bases from V and 5 bases from J, leaving 6 bases between. CDR3 length equals 12 residues. Germline assignment: CDR1 SGHRS and CDR2 YFSETQ. CDR3 region: CASSFVEDTQYF. CDR3 DNA (partial): TGCGCCAGCAGCTTTGTAGAAGATACG.

Note on this clone: The DNA ends 3 residues before the CDR3 does, and the rest of the CDR3 is filled in from the germline J gene. The rearrangement joins TRBV5-4 to TRBJ1-1, with D maybe TRBD1 (6 bases). This CDR3 contains 15 residues. The V and J ends lost 2 bases and 0 bases respectively, with 11 bases between them. Germline assignment: CDR1 SGHNT and CDR2 YYREEE (reference sequence). The CDR3 sequence is CASSFVDRLNTEAFF. Incomplete CDR3 DNA: TGTGCCAGCAGCTTTGTCGACAGGCTGAACACTGAA.

With regard to this clone: The read stops 3 residues short of the end of the CDR3; the missing end is completed from the germline J gene. The chain joins TRBV19 to TRBJ1-2, with TRBD1 identical over 8 bases. Germline V gene sequence: CDR1 LNHDA, CDR2 SQIVND (reference sequence). The CDR3 is 18 amino acids. The sequenced part of the CDR3 DNA is TGTGCCAGTAGTATGGTTCATACCATCCCCCGACAGGGGAGCGGC. Amino acids: CASSMVHTIPRQGSG. Given in full, the CDR3 is CASSMVHTIPRQGSGYTF.

With respect to this clone: The observed sequence ends 3 residues before the CDR3 terminus, with the missing tail filled in from the germline J gene. J is TRBJ2-1 and V is TRBV10-3; 7 bases are a match to TRBD2. Looked up from germline, CDR1 is ENHRY and CDR2 is SYGVKD. Unmatched junction bases numbered 13, after V lost 6 bases and J lost 8 bases. The CDR3 loop spans 15 amino acids. Incomplete CDR3 DNA: TGTGCCATCAGCCCACTAGCGAGTTCTGGGTATGAG. As protein: CAISPLASSGYE. The full-length CDR3 reads as CAISPLASSGYEQFF.

As concerns this clone: The read terminates 3 residues before the CDR3 end, so the remaining end is supplied by the germline J gene. V and J are TRBV2 and TRBJ1-2, with 9 nucleotides matching TRBD1. CDR3 size: 14 residues. Germline assignment: CDR1 SNHLY and CDR2 FYNNEI. The J segment lost 3 bases and the V segment lost 7 bases, leaving 6 bases of the junction unmatched. This CDR3 reads CASKLGQGDYGYTF. Partial CDR3 DNA: TGTGCCAGCAAGCTGGGACAGGGAGACTATGGC.

A note on this clone: Read sequence stops 3 residues before the CDR3 end, and the germline J gene provides the missing end. The chain has TRBV3-1 (or the pseudogene TRBV3-2) and TRBJ2-3; TRBD2 might be the D (6 bases). Trimming removed 1 base from V and 4 bases from J, with 15 bases in between. Germline values: CDR1 LGHDT, CDR2 YNNKEL (reference sequence). The CDR3 consists of 16 residues. The CDR3 bases that were read are TGTGCCAGCAGCCAAGGATCTGACGGGGGAGCAGATACG. This sequence encodes CASSQGSDGGADT. The complete CDR3 protein is CASSQGSDGGADTQYF.

A note on this clone: The CDR3 end lies 3 residues beyond the end of the read and is filled in from the germline J gene. The chain has TRBV6-2 or TRBV6-3 and TRBJ1-4; D gene uncertain. The CDR3 contains 15 residues. Trimming shortened V by 2 bases and J by 7 bases, and 14 bases separated the two germline ends. Per the germline V gene, CDR1 is MNHEY and CDR2 is SVGEGT. CDR3 DNA (partial): TGTGCCAGCAGTTACATCAGGCGTCGGGGTGAAAAA. Translating it yields CASSYIRRRGEK. The CDR3 as a whole reads CASSYIRRRGEKLFF.

In the case of this clone: The read falls 3 residues short of the CDR3 end, and the missing part is taken from the germline J gene. This chain uses TRBV30 with TRBJ2-1; 9 bases agree with TRBD2. CDR1 is GTSNPN and CDR2 is SVGIG in the germline V gene (reference sequence). The CDR3 covers 16 residues. V lost 1 base and J lost 7; bases outside the gene matches: 11. The CDR3 DNA, read in part, is TGTGCCTGGAGTGCCGGACTAGCGACCCATTCTAATGAG. Protein: CAWSAGLATHSNE. The entire CDR3 is CAWSAGLATHSNEQFF.

Remarks on this clone: The read falls 3 residues short of the CDR3 end, and the missing part is taken from the germline J gene. J is TRBJ2-1 and V is TRBV18; a weak D match, TRBD2 (6 bases). V lost 5 bases to trimming and J lost 4 bases, with 9 bases between them. The germline V gene has CDR1 KGHSH and CDR2 LQKENI. CDR3 length: 13 residues. The CDR3 loop is CASSTTSYNEQFF. The CDR3 bases that were read are TGTGCCAGCTCAACGACTAGTTACAATGAG. Full variable domain (rest looked up from reference TRBV18 and TRBJ2-1): NAGVMQNPRHLVRRRGQEARLRCSPMKGHSHVYWYRQLPEEGLKFMVYLQKENIIDESGMPKERFSAEFPKEGPSILRIQQVVRGDSAAYFCASSTTSYNEQFFGPGTRLTVL.

Note on this clone: From the germline J gene comes the end of the CDR3, since the read stops 3 residues before it. The chain joins TRBV5-6 to TRBJ2-7; 7 nucleotides align to TRBD1. This CDR3 has 15 residues. Germline V CDR1 and CDR2: SGHDT, YYEEEE. V trimming: 4 bases; J trimming: 1 base; junction bases outside the gene matches: 8. The CDR3 region is CASSRDLGQSYEQYF. CDR3 DNA, as far as it was read: TGTGCCAGCAGCCGCGATCTGGGACAGTCCTACGAG.

Turning to this clone: The read falls 3 residues short of the CDR3 end, and the missing part is taken from the germline J gene. The chain combines TRBV7-2 with TRBJ2-7; D is ambiguous. Germline V gives CDR1 SGHTA, CDR2 FQGNSA. CDR3 length equals 13 residues. Trimming shortened V by 6 bases and J by 6 bases, and 15 bases separated the two germline ends. CDR3 sequence: CASSLWRSGEQYF. Incomplete CDR3 DNA: TGTGCCAGCAGTTTATGGCGGTCTGGCGAG.

To note about this clone: Coverage ceases 3 residues before the CDR3 finishes, and the germline J gene fills in the end. The rearrangement uses TRBV18 and TRBJ2-7; no definite D call. Looked up from germline, CDR1 is KGHSH and CDR2 is LQKENI. The CDR3 totals 13 residues. Between the trimmed V and J ends, which lost 1 base and 5 bases, there was a span of 9 bases. CDR3 protein: CASSPQVSDEQYF. The covered CDR3 bases are TGTGCCAGCTCACCACAGGTTTCCGACGAG.

As concerns this clone: Read sequence stops 3 residues before the CDR3 end, and the germline J gene provides the missing end. The V and J genes are TRBV20-1 and TRBJ2-2; 9 bases fit TRBD1. This CDR3 spans 13 amino acids. V was pared by 5 bases and J by 5 bases, with 3 bases of the junction left unmatched. Germline V gene data show CDR1 as DFQATT and CDR2 as SNEGSKA (reference sequence). CDR3 DNA (partial): TGCAGTGCTCCCGGGACAGGGACCGGGGAG. Translating gives CSAPGTGTGE. In full, the CDR3 is CSAPGTGTGELFF.

As to this clone: The CDR3 is cut off 3 residues early in the read; its end comes from the germline J gene. The chain carries TRBV6-1 and TRBJ1-2; TRBD1 matches at 7 bases. CDR1 MNHNS and CDR2 SASEGT come from the germline V gene. This CDR3 is built from 16 residues. The CDR3 loop is CASSGDTGTAQVGYTF. The sequenced part of the CDR3 DNA is TGTGCCAGCAGTGGGGATACCGGGACAGCCCAAGTAGGC.

For this clone: The sequence runs out 3 residues before the end of the CDR3; the remainder is reconstructed from the germline J gene. The V gene is TRBV10-1, the J gene TRBJ2-3, with 7 bases fitting TRBD2. This CDR3 contains 15 residues. CDR1 WNHNN and CDR2 SYGVQD come from the germline V gene (reference sequence). After removal of 8 bases from V and 0 bases from J, the junction contained 8 bases not matched to a gene. The DNA read from the CDR3 is TGCGCCAGCGGACCCAGCGGGGCTAGCACAGATACG. Amino acids: CASGPSGASTDT. The entire CDR3 protein is CASGPSGASTDTQYF.

For this clone: The read stops 3 residues short of the end of the CDR3; the missing end is completed from the germline J gene. The chain combines TRBV7-2 with TRBJ1-5, with 7 bases matching TRBD1. The CDR3 totals 15 residues. Germline CDR1 and CDR2: SGHTA and FQGNSA. After removal of 1 base from V and 7 bases from J, the junction contained 7 bases not matched to a gene. The CDR3 sequence: CASSLGQGRNQPQHF. CDR3 DNA (partial): TGTGCCAGCAGCTTAGGACAGGGCAGGAACCAGCCC.

Details on this clone: The sequence runs out 3 residues before the end of the CDR3; the remainder is reconstructed from the germline J gene. This rearrangement joins TRBV30 to TRBJ2-7; maybe TRBD1 (6 bases). The CDR3 has 15 amino acids. CDR1 and CDR2 (germline): GTSNPN, SVGIG (reference sequence). V lost 4 bases and J 0 bases, leaving 16 bases between the germline ends. This chain's CDR3 is CAWKPFDRRSYEQYF. The CDR3 bases that were read are TGTGCCTGGAAACCCTTTGACAGGCGCTCCTACGAG.

On this clone: Coverage ceases 3 residues before the CDR3 finishes, and the germline J gene fills in the end. J is TRBJ2-7 and V is TRBV13, with a tentative D call TRBD2 (5 bases). The V end was cut by 5 bases, the J end by 2 bases, with 13 bases between. Per the germline V gene, CDR1 is PRHDT and CDR2 is FYEKMQ (reference sequence). This CDR3 is 14 amino acids long. The CDR3 sequence: CASSPQAVAYEQYF. The covered CDR3 bases are TGTGCCAGCAGCCCACAAGCGGTTGCCTACGAG.